Below are 17 T cell receptor beta chains sequenced from a single sample in a study of cytomegalovirus exposure and HLA in healthy donors (dated 2017 in TCRdb). Libraries were constructed by the immunoSEQ multiplex PCR assay. The multiplex PCR relied on a mix of 60 forward primers for TCR Vbeta segments and 13 reverse primers for TCR Jbeta segments. TCRdb took this table from immuneACCESS and kept in-frame rearrangements with V and J called. Such tables lack part of the clones; where checked against another copy, unresolved V genes explain under half of the gap, and the rest is unexplained. This sample lists 35,000 to 45,000 clones; under 60% were detected once. The top ten clonotypes cover roughly 6% of the sample. The sequencing input was PBMCs. The receptors originated from a man between 60 and 75 years old in good health and CMV-seronegative.

The rearrangement uses TRBV11-2 and TRBJ2-1; D remains ambiguous. Germline V gene data show CDR1 as SGHAT and CDR2 as FQNNGV. The V end was cut by 2 bases, the J end by 4 bases, with 12 bases between. The CDR3 has 15 amino acids. CDR3 bases: TGTGCCAGCAGCTTACAAAGCGCCCCTTACAATGAGCAGTTCTTC. As protein: CASSLQSAPYNEQFF.

The chain joins TRBV5-6 to TRBJ2-7; TRBD2 aligns across 13 bases. V trimming: 3 bases; J trimming: 5 bases; junction bases outside the gene matches: 14. CDR3 length equals 18 residues. From germline, CDR1 is SGHDT and CDR2 YYEEEE. CDR3 amino acids: CASSSTSGRAVIVNEQYF. The CDR3 DNA sequence: TGTGCCAGCAGCTCAACTAGCGGGAGGGCCGTCATAGTCAACGAGCAGTACTTC.

The chain recombines TRBV27 with TRBJ2-7; possible D gene TRBD1, 6 bases. The CDR3 loop spans 14 amino acids. Germline lookup yields CDR1 MNHEY and CDR2 SMNVEV (reference sequence). V was shortened by 9 bases and J by 0 bases, with 15 bases between the two germline ends. The CDR3 DNA sequence: TGTGCCAGTCAGTCACAGGGAAGCTCCTACGAGCAGTACTTC. Translation: CASQSQGSSYEQYF.

V and J are TRBV30 and TRBJ1-1, with 7 bases identical to TRBD1. Per the germline V gene, CDR1 is GTSNPN and CDR2 is SVGIG (reference sequence). The CDR3 spans 12 residues. The trim removed 8 bases at V and 1 base at J, leaving 4 bases unmatched. The CDR3, as DNA: TGTGCCCGCCGACAGGGGAACACTGAAGCTTTCTTT. This sequence encodes CARRQGNTEAFF.

The chain recombines TRBV21-1 with TRBJ2-1; the table's D call, TRBD2, was not checked against the DNA. TRBV21-1 is a recognized pseudogene. This CDR3 contains 15 residues. As DNA, the CDR3 is TGTGCCAGCAACCTCGGGACTAGCGGCCACAATGAGCAGTTCTTC. Translated, it gives CASNLGTSGHNEQFF.

The chain combines TRBV7-6 with TRBJ1-5, with D possibly being TRBD1 (6 bases). CDR3 length: 15 amino acids. V gave up 5 bases and J gave up 6 bases, with 17 bases separating them. Looked up from germline, CDR1 is SGHVS and CDR2 is FNYEAQ. The CDR3 DNA reads as TGTGCCAGCAGCCAATATCAGGGGTTAGGTCAGCCCCAGCATTTT. It codes for CASSQYQGLGQPQHF.

The V call is TRBV5-1, the J call TRBJ2-2, with D unresolved. This CDR3 contains 15 residues. Trimming pared 4 bases from V and 4 bases from J, leaving 14 bases between. CDR1 SGHRS and CDR2 YFSETQ come from the germline V gene. In DNA form, the CDR3 reads TGCGCCAGCAGCCCGGTGGGTAGCCGCACCGGGGAGCTGTTTTTT. Translation gives CASSPVGSRTGELFF.

The rearrangement joins TRBV18 to TRBJ2-4; 7 bases line up with TRBD1. Germline CDR1 is KGHSH and CDR2 is LQKENI. V gave up 2 bases and J gave up 9 bases; unmatched junction bases: 7. The CDR3 sequence is 14 residues long. The CDR3 here is CASSPFDRVGIQYF. DNA of the CDR3: TGTGCCAGCTCACCATTCGACAGGGTGGGCATTCAGTACTTC.

This clone showed up just once. This chain connects TRBV2 to TRBJ2-7, with TRBD2 matching 8 bases. Germline trimming cut 6 bases from V and 2 bases from J; bases unmatched to any gene: 6. From germline, CDR1 is SNHLY and CDR2 FYNNEI. The CDR3 consists of 14 residues. The CDR3 DNA sequence: TGTGCCAGCAGCTCGGGAGGGGTCCCCTACGAGCAGTACTTC. The encoded protein is CASSSGGVPYEQYF.

This clone was detected only a few times. V and J are TRBV10-1 and TRBJ2-7, with D tentatively TRBD2 (6 bases). The germline CDR1 and CDR2 sequences are WNHNN and SYGVQD (reference sequence). V was clipped by 3 bases and J by 3 bases, with 12 bases between them. This CDR3 region has 14 residues. The CDR3 protein is CASSDGGVSYEQYF. The CDR3 nucleotides read TGCGCCAGCAGTGACGGGGGAGTGAGCTACGAGCAGTACTTC.

This clone was counted only a few times. This chain connects TRBV2 to TRBJ1-2; weak D call: TRBD1 (6 bases). In germline, CDR1 is SNHLY, CDR2 FYNNEI. V lost 3 bases to trimming and J lost 2 bases, with 7 bases between them. This CDR3 region has 13 residues. This CDR3 reads CASSDRGNYGYTF. CDR3 in DNA: TGTGCCAGCAGTGATAGGGGGAACTATGGCTACACCTTC.

This clone appeared a few times. This chain uses TRBV5-6 with TRBJ2-3; D perhaps matches TRBD2 (6 bases). This CDR3 contains 14 residues. Germline lookup yields CDR1 SGHDT and CDR2 YYEEEE. The V and J ends lost 0 bases and 2 bases respectively, with 7 bases between them. The CDR3 region is CASSLGTNTDTQYF. The CDR3, as DNA: TGTGCCAGCAGCTTGGGGACTAACACAGATACGCAGTATTTT.

The V call is TRBV28, the J call TRBJ2-2; D uncertain. The CDR3 totals 12 residues. The V and J ends lost 1 base and 7 bases respectively, with 4 bases between them. The germline gives CDR1 MDHEN, CDR2 SYDVKM. CDR3: CASSLSFGELFF. CDR3 nucleotides: TGTGCCAGCAGTTTATCTTTCGGGGAGCTGTTTTTT.

The chain employs TRBV7-6 and TRBJ2-7; 10 positions agree with TRBD2. The ends lost 1 base at V and 4 bases at J; junction bases unmatched: 4. The CDR3 loop spans 15 amino acids. Per the germline V gene, CDR1 is SGHVS and CDR2 is FNYEAQ. The CDR3 region is CASSLGSGRGYEQYF. Written as DNA, the CDR3 is TGTGCCAGCAGCTTAGGCAGCGGGAGGGGGTACGAGCAGTACTTC.

V and J are TRBV2 and TRBJ1-1; D is perhaps TRBD1 (6 bases). This CDR3 contains 15 residues. Per the germline V gene, CDR1 is SNHLY and CDR2 is FYNNEI. V was shortened by 8 bases and J by 1 base, with 17 bases between the two germline ends. CDR3 sequence (DNA): TGTGCCAGCCATCCTTCCGGGACATCGAACACTGAAGCTTTCTTT. Translating gives CASHPSGTSNTEAFF.

The rearrangement joins TRBV7-6 to TRBJ1-2; 7 nucleotides agree with TRBD1. With V trimmed by 1 base and J by 8 bases, 4 bases remained unmatched. Germline CDR1 reads SGHVS; CDR2 reads FNYEAQ. The CDR3 has 13 residues. The CDR3 nucleotides read TGTGCCAGCAGCTTAGAGGGGGCGCGGGGCTACACCTTC. Amino acid sequence: CASSLEGARGYTF.

This clone was observed a handful of times. This specimen includes other DNA sequences encoding the same CDR3. The chain employs TRBV4-3 and TRBJ1-2, with D hard to call. The CDR3 sequence is 14 residues long. V gave up 0 bases and J gave up 2 bases, with 7 bases separating them. Germline CDR1 LGHNA, CDR2 YSLEER. CDR3 nucleotides: TGCGCCAGCAGCCAAGATTCGGGGAACTATGGCTACACCTTC. It specifies CASSQDSGNYGYTF.